This entry is about one T cell receptor beta chain. What it binds is unknown. This specimen comes from a study of T cell repertoires in ileal Crohn's disease. Study-wide results and caveats: Active smokers at surgery had more clonal expansions than non-smokers.

CDR3 length: 16 amino acids. Germline values: CDR1 SEHNR, CDR2 FQNEAQ (reference sequence). The ends lost 6 bases at V and 5 bases at J; junction bases unmatched: 12. Measured with immunoSEQ multiplex PCR; TCRdb has only the in-frame clones, and not every one. Of roughly 14,000 clones listed, about 85% are singletons. V is TRBV7-9 and J is TRBJ2-1; 8 nucleotides line up with TRBD1. The sequencing input was ileal tissue. The sequence was obtained from an adult with Crohn's disease. The CDR3 is CASRPLRDRSDNEQFF. The CDR3 DNA sequence: TGTGCCAGCAGACCACTGCGGGACAGGTCAGACAATGAGCAGTTCTTC.